This paragraph covers one T cell receptor beta chain sequence. The V gene lost 0 bases and the J gene lost 6 bases, with 12 bases spanning the gap. Germline CDR1 LNHDA, CDR2 SQIVND (reference sequence). There are 16 residues in the CDR3. The sample belongs to a study of blood T cell repertoires in COVID-19. Study as a whole: PBMCs, B-cell-depleted T cells, or T cells provided the cDNA or gDNA that made up the material.

The method was immunoSEQ multiplex PCR; TCRdb's version includes in-frame clones alone and lacks a portion of them. The sample has about 200,000 clones, more than 65% seen once. The TCR comes from a man aged 35-49 years who had recovered from COVID-19. The chain links TRBV19 to TRBJ1-6; D gene unclear. Specimen: PBMCs or T cells enriched from blood (not recorded which). CDR3: CASSIDRGSPNSPLHF. CDR3 DNA sequence: TGTGCCAGTAGTATAGATCGCGGCAGCCCTAATTCACCCCTCCACTTT. Complete variable domain (other parts from reference TRBV19 and TRBJ1-6): DGGITQSPKYLFRKEGQNVTLSCEQNLNHDAMYWYRQDPGQGLRLIYYSQIVNDFQKGDIAEGYSVSREKKESFPLTVTSAQKNPTAFYLCASSIDRGSPNSPLHFGNGTRLTVT.